These 32 T cell receptor beta chains were sequenced from one sample in a study of blood T cell repertoires in COVID-19. The data were produced by immunoSEQ multiplex PCR, yet TCRdb's version contains in-frame clones alone and is incomplete. Among 200,000 to 250,000 clones listed, about 81% were seen once. Material for sequencing was peripheral blood. These receptors were taken from a woman between 65 and 79 years old with COVID-19, enrolled during active disease.

This chain links TRBV29-1 with TRBJ1-2; 9 bases line up with TRBD1. This CDR3 contains 15 residues. J gave up 7 bases and V 7 bases, and 16 bases lay outside the gene matches. Germline V gene lookup returns CDR1 SQVTM and CDR2 ANQGSEA. CDR3: CSATADSGTGSGYTF. CDR3 nucleotides: TGCAGCGCTACCGCGGATTCAGGGACAGGGTCTGGCTACACCTTC.

This clone was counted between two and nine times. The V call is TRBV9, the J call TRBJ2-4; TRBD2 agrees at 9 bases. The ends lost 3 bases at V and 8 bases at J; junction bases unmatched: 6. Per germline, CDR1 SGDLS and CDR2 YYNGEE. The CDR3 sequence is 14 residues long. The CDR3 sequence is CASSGSGSGDIQYF. The CDR3 DNA follows: TGTGCCAGCAGCGGTAGCGGGAGTGGGGACATTCAGTACTTC.

This clone was seen a few times. The chain carries TRBV11-2 and TRBJ1-3; D gene unclear. The CDR3 length is 18 residues. In germline, CDR1 is SGHAT, CDR2 FQNNGV. V was trimmed by 5 bases and J by 4 bases, leaving 24 bases between them. The CDR3 coding sequence is TGTGCCAGCAGCCTAGGGTCTTCTGCGCTTTTGTGGGGAAACACCATATATTTT. Translation: CASSLGSSALLWGNTIYF.

The chain is built from TRBV5-6 and TRBJ1-6, with TRBD1 matching over 10 bases. The CDR3 is 16 amino acids. The V segment lost 3 bases and the J segment 4 bases; nucleotides outside the gene matches: 4. Germline loops: CDR1 SGHDT, CDR2 YYEEEE. The CDR3 nucleotides read TGTGCCAGCAGCTCTTGGGGACAGGGGTATAATTCACCCCTCCACTTT. As protein: CASSSWGQGYNSPLHF.

V and J are TRBV7-6 and TRBJ2-7; the D gene is possibly TRBD1 (5 bases). V was shortened by 1 base and J by 3 bases, with 13 bases between the two germline ends. The CDR3 runs to 15 residues. Germline CDR1 and CDR2: SGHVS and FNYEAQ. CDR3 DNA: TGTGCCAGCAGCTTAGGGATCTCAAGGGGCTACGAGCAGTACTTC. Its translation: CASSLGISRGYEQYF.

V gene TRBV6-5 combines with J gene TRBJ2-7, with D perhaps matching TRBD1 (5 bases). This CDR3 region has 13 residues. V lost 6 bases to trimming and J lost 6 bases, with 15 bases between them. Germline loops: CDR1 MNHEY, CDR2 SVGAGI. The CDR3 protein is CASSRGPQGEQYF. The CDR3 DNA reads as TGTGCCAGCAGCCGTGGGCCCCAGGGCGAGCAGTACTTC.

The rearrangement links TRBV12-5 to TRBJ1-2; the match to TRBD1 covers 7 bases. Germline V lookup: CDR1 LGHNT, CDR2 FRNRAP. There are 15 residues in the CDR3. J was trimmed by 3 bases and V by 6 bases; bases with no gene match: 10. This chain's CDR3 is CASGLNRGGDYGYTF. The DNA of the CDR3 is TGTGCTAGTGGCCTAAACAGGGGAGGAGACTATGGCTACACCTTC.

The V and J genes are TRBV20-1 and TRBJ2-7, with TRBD1 identical over 9 bases. Trimming cost V 5 bases and J 2 bases; bases outside gene matches: 7. The germline gives CDR1 DFQATT, CDR2 SNEGSKA (reference sequence). CDR3 length equals 14 residues. This CDR3 reads CSAGGQGKTYEQYF. CDR3 coding DNA: TGCAGTGCTGGTGGACAGGGGAAGACCTACGAGCAGTACTTC.

DNA for the CDR3: TGCGCCAGCAGCTTGGCCTCAGCGGGAGGCCCCACCGGGGAGCTGTTTTTT. Its translation: CASSLASAGGPTGELFF. V gene TRBV5-1 combines with J gene TRBJ2-2; 9 nucleotides match TRBD2. V lost 0 bases, J lost 4 bases, and 7 bases stayed unmatched. The CDR3 is 17 residues long. Germline V CDR1 and CDR2: SGHRS, YFSETQ.

This rearrangement joins TRBV6-5 to TRBJ1-6, with D maybe TRBD1 (6 bases). Germline assignment: CDR1 MNHEY and CDR2 SVGAGI. This CDR3 has 14 amino acids. V lost 6 bases to trimming and J lost 9 bases, with 15 bases between them. CDR3 nucleotide sequence: TGTGCCAGCAGCCCCGGGACAATGGGTTCACCCCTCCACTTT. This encodes CASSPGTMGSPLHF.

The chain combines TRBV19 with TRBJ2-2; TRBD2 matches at 7 bases. Looked up from germline, CDR1 is LNHDA and CDR2 is SQIVND (reference sequence). V trimming: 5 bases; J trimming: 4 bases; junction bases outside the gene matches: 10. The CDR3 has 16 residues. DNA for the CDR3: TGTGCCAGTAGTGGGGGGAGGGAACGACTCACCGGGGAGCTGTTTTTT. This gives the protein CASSGGRERLTGELFF. Based on the CDR3 plus reference TRBV19 and TRBJ2-2, the full variable domain is DGGITQSPKYLFRKEGQNVTLSCEQNLNHDAMYWYRQDPGQGLRLIYYSQIVNDFQKGDIAEGYSVSREKKESFPLTVTSAQKNPTAFYLCASSGGRERLTGELFFGEGSRLTVL.

This clone was counted a few times. The CDR3 protein is CASSYGQGGYTF. As DNA, the CDR3 is TGTGCCAGCAGTTACGGGCAGGGTGGCTACACCTTC. V and J are TRBV12-3 or TRBV12-4 and TRBJ1-2, with D tentatively TRBD1 (5 bases). This CDR3 comprises 12 residues. The V end lost 4 bases, the J end lost 7 bases, and 10 bases lay between the germline ends.

This clone was observed a single time. The rearrangement uses TRBV29-1 and TRBJ1-5; 7 bases are a match to TRBD1. The CDR3 contains 13 residues. V lost 7 bases and J lost 8; bases outside the gene matches: 11. Per germline, CDR1 SQVTM and CDR2 ANQGSEA. The CDR3 protein is CSGQTGLGEPQHF. DNA for the CDR3: TGCAGCGGGCAGACAGGGTTAGGAGAGCCCCAGCATTTT.

The rearrangement links TRBV3-1 (or the pseudogene TRBV3-2) to TRBJ1-1; 9 bases agree with TRBD1. CDR1 is LGHDT, CDR2 YNNKEL, per germline (reference sequence). Losses at the gene ends were 3 bases for V and 1 base for J; bases not matched to a gene: 3. This CDR3 region has 15 residues. The CDR3 nucleotides are TGTGCCAGCAGCCACTGGGACAGGGAGAACACTGAAGCTTTCTTT. Translating it yields CASSHWDRENTEAFF.

The V call is TRBV7-2, the J call TRBJ2-3, with D possibly matching TRBD2 (5 bases). The V end lost 5 bases, the J end lost 8 bases, and 20 bases lay between the germline ends. CDR1 is SGHTA, CDR2 FQGNSA, per germline. The CDR3 contains 15 residues. This CDR3 reads CASSPMADSWATQYF. DNA for the CDR3: TGTGCCAGCAGCCCGATGGCGGACTCCTGGGCTACGCAGTATTTT. Looking up the rest from reference TRBV7-2 and TRBJ2-3 gives the full variable domain: GAGVSQSPSNKVTEKGKDVELRCDPISGHTALYWYRQSLGQGLEFLIYFQGNSAPDKSGLPSDRFSAERTGGSVSTLTIQRTQQEDSAVYLCASSPMADSWATQYFGPGTRLTVL.

The genes are TRBV2 and TRBJ1-1; weak D call: TRBD1 (6 bases). The CDR3 covers 13 residues. Trimming pared 7 bases from V and 3 bases from J, leaving 12 bases between. In germline, CDR1 is SNHLY, CDR2 FYNNEI. The CDR3 loop is CASTGEMDTEAFF. CDR3 coding DNA: TGTGCCAGCACAGGGGAAATGGACACTGAAGCTTTCTTT.

J is TRBJ2-7 and V is TRBV5-8, with TRBD1 matching 7 bases. The V segment lost 0 bases and the J segment 6 bases; nucleotides outside the gene matches: 6. Germline values: CDR1 SGHTS, CDR2 YDEGEE. CDR3 size: 14 residues. The CDR3 coding sequence is TGTGCCAGCAGCTTGGGTAGACAGGGCCTCGAGCAGTACTTC. This translates into CASSLGRQGLEQYF.

This clone was counted only a few times. This CDR3 reads CASKKTGGENGYTF. CDR3 nucleotides: TGTGCCAGCAAAAAGACAGGGGGTGAGAATGGCTACACCTTC. The chain uses TRBV5-4 and TRBJ1-2; 9 bases fit TRBD1. Germline CDR1 and CDR2: SGHNT and YYREEE (reference sequence). The CDR3 runs 14 residues. The V segment lost 6 bases and the J segment 6 bases; nucleotides outside the gene matches: 9.

The rearrangement uses TRBV11-2 and TRBJ2-1; D remains ambiguous. Looked up from germline, CDR1 is SGHAT and CDR2 is FQNNGV. V was shortened by 1 base and J by 8 bases, with 9 bases between the two germline ends. CDR3 size: 13 residues. This CDR3 reads CASSLGPTDEQFF. The CDR3 coding sequence is TGTGCCAGCAGCTTAGGCCCCACAGATGAGCAGTTCTTC.

This clone was recorded a few times. The chain carries TRBV9 and TRBJ2-5; tentatively, D is TRBD1 (6 bases). Trimming took 2 bases from V and 5 from J, leaving 10 bases between them. The germline CDR1 and CDR2 sequences are SGDLS and YYNGEE. The CDR3 contains 13 residues. CDR3 nucleotides: TGTGCCAGCAGCGTTACAGGGCGGGAGACCCAGTACTTC. It yields the protein CASSVTGRETQYF. Full variable domain (outside the CDR3, taken from reference TRBV9 and TRBJ2-5): DSGVTQTPKHLITATGQRVTLRCSPRSGDLSVYWYQQSLDQGLQFLIQYYNGEERAKGNILERFSAQQFPDLHSELNLSSLELGDSALYFCASSVTGRETQYFGPGTRLLVL.

The chain carries TRBV30 and TRBJ2-3, with a tentative D call TRBD2 (6 bases). The germline V gene encodes CDR1 GTSNPN and CDR2 SVGIG (reference sequence). Trimming pared 2 bases from V and 0 bases from J, leaving 12 bases between. There are 15 residues in the CDR3. The CDR3 DNA sequence: TGTGCCTGGAGTCCGGGGGTCCCTAGCACAGATACGCAGTATTTT. Its translation is CAWSPGVPSTDTQYF.

V gene TRBV18 combines with J gene TRBJ1-1; tentatively, D is TRBD1 (6 bases). V was shortened by 2 bases and J by 1 base, with 14 bases between the two germline ends. CDR1 is KGHSH, CDR2 LQKENI, per germline. CDR3 length equals 16 residues. CDR3 nucleotide sequence: TGTGCCAGCTCACCAAGGATCGGACAGACGAACACTGAAGCTTTCTTT. The encoded protein is CASSPRIGQTNTEAFF.

This clone was seen once. V is TRBV27 and J is TRBJ2-7, with 7 bases aligning to TRBD1. The V segment lost 4 bases and the J segment 4 bases; nucleotides outside the gene matches: 13. The CDR3 extends over 16 amino acids. From germline, CDR1 is MNHEY and CDR2 SMNVEV (reference sequence). The CDR3 DNA is TGTGCCAGCAGTTATGGGTCGACAGGGATCGCTTACGAGCAGTACTTC. The encoded protein is CASSYGSTGIAYEQYF.

The genes are TRBV5-1 and TRBJ2-7; D unresolved. V shed 4 bases and J shed 0 bases, with 8 bases lying between them. Germline V gene sequence: CDR1 SGHRS, CDR2 YFSETQ. The CDR3 runs to 13 residues. CDR3 sequence reads: CASSPESSYEQYF. In nucleotides, the CDR3 is TGCGCCAGCAGCCCGGAGAGCTCCTACGAGCAGTACTTC.

V gene TRBV5-8 combines with J gene TRBJ2-3; TRBD2 agrees at 7 bases. CDR1 is SGHTS, CDR2 YDEGEE, per germline. V shed 5 bases, J shed 7 bases, and the junction held 7 bases outside the gene matches. This CDR3 comprises 13 residues. The CDR3 loop reads CASRPGGTNTQYF. CDR3 DNA: TGTGCCAGCAGACCGGGCGGGACTAATACGCAGTATTTT.

The V gene is TRBV25-1, the J gene TRBJ1-1; D perhaps matches TRBD1 (5 bases). This CDR3 has 14 residues. Trimming removed 4 bases at V and 1 base at J, with 10 bases between. CDR1 is MGHDK and CDR2 is SYGVNS in the germline V gene. CDR3 sequence: CASSGGGKNTEAFF. The CDR3 DNA is TGTGCCAGCAGTGGGGGGGGGAAGAACACTGAAGCTTTCTTT.

This clone appeared a few times. The V and J genes are TRBV4-1 and TRBJ1-4; D ambiguous. Per germline, CDR1 MGHRA and CDR2 YSYEKL. V shed 6 bases and J shed 0 bases, with 11 bases lying between them. The CDR3 is 15 amino acids. CDR3 loop: CASRPVETTNEKLFF. CDR3 DNA sequence: TGCGCCAGCAGGCCAGTGGAGACAACTAATGAAAAACTGTTTTTT.

This clone showed up just once. The genes are TRBV4-3 and TRBJ1-2, with D unclear. CDR3 size: 15 residues. Trimming removed 3 bases from V and 0 bases from J, with 11 bases in between. Germline V CDR1 and CDR2: LGHNA, YSLEER. This CDR3 is CASSQEGYSNYGYTF. The CDR3 DNA reads TGCGCCAGCAGCCAGGAGGGTTACTCTAACTATGGCTACACCTTC.

The chain links TRBV5-4 to TRBJ1-2; 10 bases map to TRBD1. The germline CDR1 and CDR2 sequences are SGHNT and YYREEE (reference sequence). The CDR3 spans 15 residues. V lost 5 bases and J lost 7; bases outside the gene matches: 11. CDR3 DNA sequence: TGTGCCAGCAGTACCGGGGGGACAGGGGTAACTGGCTACACCTTC. Protein product: CASSTGGTGVTGYTF.

The count of this clone is one. This sequence joins TRBV7-9 and TRBJ2-7; TRBD2 aligns across 8 bases. CDR3 size: 14 residues. V lost 4 bases to trimming and J lost 2 bases; unmatched junction nucleotides: 4. Germline CDR1 SEHNR, CDR2 FQNEAQ (reference sequence). The CDR3 nucleotides read TGTGCCAGCAGCTCTCGACTAGCGCCCTACGAGCAGTACTTC. Translation: CASSSRLAPYEQYF. Full variable domain (remainder filled in from reference TRBV7-9 and TRBJ2-7): DTGVSQNPRHKITKRGQNVTFRCDPISEHNRLYWYRQTLGQGPEFLTYFQNEAQLEKSRLLSDRFSAERPKGSFSTLEIQRTEQGDSAMYLCASSSRLAPYEQYFGPGTRLTVT.

V and J are TRBV7-6 and TRBJ2-1; tentatively, D is TRBD1 (5 bases). This CDR3 region has 13 residues. Germline loops: CDR1 SGHVS, CDR2 FNYEAQ. The ends were cut back, 5 bases at V and 9 bases at J, with 14 bases in the middle. The CDR3 sequence is CASSPARAGEQFF. The CDR3 nucleotides are TGTGCCAGCAGCCCCGCCAGGGCTGGTGAGCAGTTCTTC.

CDR3: CASSSRGGDSNQPQHF. CDR3 coding DNA: TGTGCCAGCAGCTCCCGAGGGGGCGATAGCAATCAGCCCCAGCATTTT. The chain has TRBV7-9 and TRBJ1-5; 7 nucleotides align to TRBD1. Trimming removed 4 bases from V and 0 bases from J; junction bases left unmatched: 6. Looked up from germline, CDR1 is SEHNR and CDR2 is FQNEAQ (reference sequence). CDR3 size: 16 residues.